The present T cell receptor (beta chain) was sequenced within a study of shared clonotypes between healthy human individuals. Regarding the study as a whole: The study's rarefaction showed incomplete sorted-subset sequencing despite large depth. Clonotype sharing levels among donors were expected to vary with sequencing depth.

Running of the assay took place at deep level. Repertoires were generated with immunoSEQ multiplex PCR, while TCRdb's copy carries only in-frame clones and drops some. The data contain around 1.6 million clones, nearly 99% of them singletons. The ends were cut back, 5 bases at V and 0 bases at J, with 2 bases in the middle. Germline V gene data show CDR1 as SGHRS and CDR2 as YFSETQ. The CDR3 covers 12 residues. This clone was found a few times. What it binds is unknown. Other DNA variants within this sample encode the same CDR3. The chain uses TRBV5-1 and TRBJ2-2; D ambiguous. Sequencing input: naive CD4+ T cells sorted from blood. The subset is: CD45RA+ positively selected. The clonotype originates from a man aged 30 to 39 in good health. The CDR3 bases are TGCGCCAGCAGACCGAACACCGGGGAGCTGTTTTTT. This gives the protein CASRPNTGELFF.